Below are 8 T cell receptor beta chains sequenced from a single sample in a study of blood T cell repertoires in COVID-19. The repertoire was sequenced with immunoSEQ multiplex PCR; TCRdb's copy has only in-frame clones and lacks some. Of roughly 500,000 clones listed, about 91% are singletons. Sequencing was done on a sample of peripheral blood. These receptor sequences come from a man aged 18 to 35 with COVID-19, enrolled during active disease.

The chain carries TRBV30 and TRBJ1-2, with TRBD1 matching 10 bases. The junction had 5 bases not matched to a gene; V was cut back by 5 bases and J by 2 bases. Germline-derived CDR1 and CDR2 are GTSNPN and SVGIG (reference sequence). This CDR3 has 14 residues. The CDR3 reads CAWGLGQGNYGYTF. CDR3 bases: TGTGCCTGGGGGTTGGGACAGGGGAACTATGGCTACACCTTC. The full variable domain, completed using reference TRBV30 and TRBJ1-2, is SQTIHQWPATLVQPVGSPLSLECTVEGTSNPNLYWYRQAAGRGLQLLFYSVGIGQISSEVPQNLSASRPQDRQFILSSKKLLLSDSGFYLCAWGLGQGNYGYTFGSGTRLTVV.

The chain uses TRBV19 and TRBJ1-1; TRBD1 is a possible D gene (5 bases). The CDR3 totals 15 residues. Per the germline V gene, CDR1 is LNHDA and CDR2 is SQIVND (reference sequence). The V and J ends lost 6 bases and 2 bases respectively, with 16 bases between them. The CDR3 bases are TGTGCCAGTAGCCTCCTCGACAGACCTAACACTGAAGCTTTCTTT. This gives the protein CASSLLDRPNTEAFF.

The CDR3 protein is CASAEAIATNEKLFF. In DNA, the CDR3 is TGTGCCAGCGCAGAGGCTATTGCAACTAATGAAAAACTGTTTTTT. The J gene is TRBJ1-4, the V gene TRBV21-1. TRBV21-1 is assigned pseudogene status. The CDR3 runs to 15 residues.

The chain combines TRBV18 with TRBJ2-3, with 9 bases aligning to TRBD1. The CDR3 totals 15 residues. CDR1 is KGHSH, CDR2 LQKENI, per germline. The junction had 9 bases not matched to a gene; V was cut back by 5 bases and J by 6 bases. The CDR3 loop is CASSADRGAVDTQYF. The DNA of the CDR3 is TGTGCCAGCTCAGCGGACAGGGGTGCGGTGGATACGCAGTATTTT.

The rearrangement joins TRBV15 to TRBJ2-3; D is undetermined. This CDR3 is built from 13 residues. Germline lookup yields CDR1 LNHNV and CDR2 YYDKDF (reference sequence). The V end lost 5 bases, the J end lost 1 base, and 7 bases lay between the germline ends. CDR3 protein: CATSRRGTDTQYF. The CDR3 DNA follows: TGTGCCACCAGCCGCCGGGGCACAGATACGCAGTATTTT.

The count of this clone is one. This chain links TRBV9 with TRBJ2-2; 7 nucleotides agree with TRBD1. Germline CDR1 reads SGDLS; CDR2 reads YYNGEE. The CDR3 extends over 16 amino acids. The V and J ends lost 2 bases and 0 bases, in that order; junction bases with no gene match: 4. The CDR3, as DNA: TGTGCCAGCAGCGTGAGACAGGGCGCGAACACCGGGGAGCTGTTTTTT. As protein: CASSVRQGANTGELFF.

This clone was picked up one time. This chain uses TRBV5-4 with TRBJ1-4; D is perhaps TRBD1 (6 bases). Germline assignment: CDR1 SGHNT and CDR2 YYREEE (reference sequence). The CDR3 runs 15 residues. V was shortened by 4 bases and J by 5 bases, with 15 bases between the two germline ends. The CDR3 region is CASSLYRDPNEKLFF. The CDR3 DNA follows: TGTGCCAGCAGCCTTTACAGGGACCCCAATGAAAAACTGTTTTTT.

The chain is built from TRBV5-1 and TRBJ2-1, with 7 positions matching TRBD2. With 0 bases clipped from V and 2 bases from J, the junction kept 5 bases outside the gene matches. This CDR3 contains 16 residues. The germline gives CDR1 SGHRS, CDR2 YFSETQ. Here the CDR3 DNA reads TGCGCCAGCAGCTTGGCCTCTGGACTAGCCTACAATGAGCAGTTCTTC. This encodes CASSLASGLAYNEQFF. The variable domain in full, with the rest retrieved from reference TRBV5-1 and TRBJ2-1, is KAGVTQTPRYLIKTRGQQVTLSCSPISGHRSVSWYQQTPGQGLQFLFEYFSETQRNKGNFPGRFSGRQFSNSRSEMNVSTLELGDSALYLCASSLASGLAYNEQFFGPGTRLTVL.